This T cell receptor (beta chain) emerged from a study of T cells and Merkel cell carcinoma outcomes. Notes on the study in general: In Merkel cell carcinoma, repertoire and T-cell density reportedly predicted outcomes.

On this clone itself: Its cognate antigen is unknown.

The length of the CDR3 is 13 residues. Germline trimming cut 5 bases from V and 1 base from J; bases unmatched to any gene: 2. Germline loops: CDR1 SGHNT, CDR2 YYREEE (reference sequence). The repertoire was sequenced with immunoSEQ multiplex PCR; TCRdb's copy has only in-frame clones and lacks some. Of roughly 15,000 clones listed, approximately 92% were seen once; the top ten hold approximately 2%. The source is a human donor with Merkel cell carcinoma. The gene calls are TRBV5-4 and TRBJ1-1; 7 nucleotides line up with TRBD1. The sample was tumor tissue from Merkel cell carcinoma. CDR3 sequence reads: CASRWDRNTEAFF. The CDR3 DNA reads TGTGCCAGCAGGTGGGACAGGAACACTGAAGCTTTCTTT.